This record looks at one T cell receptor beta chain sequence and its context. The data belong to a study of cytomegalovirus exposure and HLA in healthy donors. Researchers ran the PCR with 60 Vbeta and 13 Jbeta primers. The data were produced by immunoSEQ multiplex PCR, yet TCRdb's version contains in-frame clones alone and is incomplete. The table has 150,000 or so clones, 80% seen once. The germline V gene encodes CDR1 LNHNV and CDR2 YYDKDF (reference sequence). This CDR3 has 19 residues. Trimming pared 0 bases from V and 0 bases from J, leaving 18 bases between. This receptor was identified in a man aged 25 to 40 in good health and CMV-seropositive. The sequencing input was PBMCs. The rearrangement joins TRBV15 to TRBJ2-1, with D perhaps TRBD2 (5 bases). CDR3 in DNA: TGTGCCACCAGCAGAGATAGCGTGTCCGTGATGACCTCCTACAATGAGCAGTTCTTC. The encoded protein is CATSRDSVSVMTSYNEQFF.